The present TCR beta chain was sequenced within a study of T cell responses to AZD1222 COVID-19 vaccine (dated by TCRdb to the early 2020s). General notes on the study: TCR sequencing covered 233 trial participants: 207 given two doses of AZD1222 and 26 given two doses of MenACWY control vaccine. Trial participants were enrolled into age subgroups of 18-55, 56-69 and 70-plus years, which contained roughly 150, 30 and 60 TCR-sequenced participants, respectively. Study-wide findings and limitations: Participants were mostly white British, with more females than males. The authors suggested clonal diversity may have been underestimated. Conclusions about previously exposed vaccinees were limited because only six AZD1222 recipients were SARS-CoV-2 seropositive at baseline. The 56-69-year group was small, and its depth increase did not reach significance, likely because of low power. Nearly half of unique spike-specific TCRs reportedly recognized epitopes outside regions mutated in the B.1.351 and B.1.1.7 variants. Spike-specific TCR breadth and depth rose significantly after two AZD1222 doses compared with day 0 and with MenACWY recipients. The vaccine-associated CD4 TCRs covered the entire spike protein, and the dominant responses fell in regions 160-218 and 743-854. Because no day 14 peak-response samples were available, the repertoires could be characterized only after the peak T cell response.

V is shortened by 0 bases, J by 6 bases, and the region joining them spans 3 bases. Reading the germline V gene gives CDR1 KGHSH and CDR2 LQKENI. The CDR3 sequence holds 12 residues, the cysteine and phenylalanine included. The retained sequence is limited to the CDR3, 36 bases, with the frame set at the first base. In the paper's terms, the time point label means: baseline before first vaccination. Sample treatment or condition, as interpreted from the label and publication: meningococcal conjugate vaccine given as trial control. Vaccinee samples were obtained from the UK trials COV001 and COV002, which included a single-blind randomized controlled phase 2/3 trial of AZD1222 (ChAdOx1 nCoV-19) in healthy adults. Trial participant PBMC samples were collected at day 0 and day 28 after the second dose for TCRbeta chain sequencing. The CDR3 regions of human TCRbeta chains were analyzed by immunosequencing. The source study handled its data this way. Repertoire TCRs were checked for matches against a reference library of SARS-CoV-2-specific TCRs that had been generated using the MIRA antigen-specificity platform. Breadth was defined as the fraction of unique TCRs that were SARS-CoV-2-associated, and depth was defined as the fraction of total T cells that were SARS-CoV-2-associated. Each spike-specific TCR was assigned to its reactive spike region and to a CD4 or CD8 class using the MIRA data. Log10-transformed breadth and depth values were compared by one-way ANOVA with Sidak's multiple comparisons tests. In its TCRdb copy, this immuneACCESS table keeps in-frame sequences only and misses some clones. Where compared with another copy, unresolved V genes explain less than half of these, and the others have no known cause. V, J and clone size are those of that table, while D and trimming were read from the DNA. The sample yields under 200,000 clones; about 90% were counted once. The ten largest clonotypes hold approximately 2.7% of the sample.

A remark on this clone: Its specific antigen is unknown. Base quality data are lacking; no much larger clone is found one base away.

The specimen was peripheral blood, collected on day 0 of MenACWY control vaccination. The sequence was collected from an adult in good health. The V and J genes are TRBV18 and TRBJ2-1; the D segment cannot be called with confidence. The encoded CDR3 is CASSPPGNEQFF. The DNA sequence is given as TGTGCCAGCTCACCACCGGGCAATGAGCAGTTCTTC.